This entry lists 30 T cell receptor beta chains sequenced from one sample in a study of T cells expressing NK-cell markers. TCRdb reprocessed the 5' RACE reads and stores each CDR3 protein as one record, lacking DNA. The sample data list about 390,000 distinct CDR3 sequences. Sequenced sample: blood T cells: a sorted CD56 or NKG2C T cell subset, CD4+ or CD8+ T cells, or bulk PBMC T cells (not recorded which). All receptors come from a woman between 45 and 65 years old in good health.

The chain has TRBV7-9 and TRBJ2-5; the TCRdb D gene call, TRBD2, has no DNA to confirm it. Germline CDR1 is SEHNR and CDR2 is FQNEAQ (reference sequence). The CDR3 runs 17 residues. CDR3 residues: CASSSISGRALQETQYF.

The chain uses TRBV25-1 and TRBJ2-7. This CDR3 is built from 11 residues. Germline V gene sequence: CDR1 MGHDK, CDR2 SYGVNS. The CDR3 loop is CATRRLYEQYF.

This chain uses TRBV12-3 or TRBV12-4 with TRBJ2-3; no DNA is available, so the TRBD1 call from TCRdb remains unchecked. The CDR3 has 16 residues. CDR3 sequence: CASSSGRPWGTDTQYF.

V gene TRBV5-1 combines with J gene TRBJ1-1; no DNA is available, so the TRBD1 call from TCRdb remains unchecked. CDR1 is SGHRS, CDR2 YFSETQ, per germline. This CDR3 spans 16 amino acids. This CDR3 is CASSFQGGQRNTEAFF.

The rearrangement links TRBV12-3 or TRBV12-4 to TRBJ2-6. The CDR3 spans 16 residues. CDR3 region: CASSLALSSGANVLTF.

The V gene is TRBV10-1, the J gene TRBJ1-2; TCRdb's D call, TRBD1, is unchecked because there is no DNA. The CDR3 consists of 13 residues. Germline V gene data show CDR1 as WNHNN and CDR2 as SYGVQD (reference sequence). This CDR3 reads CASRGTRNYGYTF.

This chain joins TRBV7-2 and TRBJ2-1; TCRdb gives TRBD2 as the D gene, but with no DNA this cannot be confirmed. Germline CDR1 is SGHTA and CDR2 is FQGNSA. This CDR3 has 19 amino acids. The CDR3 sequence: CASSGVETSGRARFNEQFF.

The rearrangement uses TRBV13 and TRBJ2-3; checking the TCRdb D call of TRBD1 is not possible without DNA. Looked up from germline, CDR1 is PRHDT and CDR2 is FYEKMQ (reference sequence). This CDR3 is 14 amino acids long. CDR3 sequence reads: CASSREGKPDTQYF.

The chain recombines TRBV5-1 with TRBJ2-3. CDR1 and CDR2 from the germline V gene are SGHRS and YFSETQ. The CDR3 extends over 13 amino acids. The CDR3 is CASSLGPEDTQYF.

The rearrangement joins TRBV6-6 to TRBJ2-7; TCRdb calls TRBD1, which cannot be checked without DNA. The CDR3 spans 13 residues. Germline-derived CDR1 and CDR2 are MNHNY and SVGAGI (reference sequence). The CDR3 protein is CASSYSAPGEQYF.

The chain employs TRBV19 and TRBJ2-3; TCRdb returns TRBD1, unconfirmable since there is no DNA. Germline values: CDR1 LNHDA, CDR2 SQIVND (reference sequence). The length of the CDR3 is 14 residues. The CDR3 region is CASTTGTATDTQYF.

The chain combines TRBV12-3 or TRBV12-4 with TRBJ1-1; TCRdb picks TRBD1, but there is no DNA to check that call. This CDR3 has 12 residues. Here the CDR3 reads CASSPTGVRAFF.

This chain uses TRBV20-1 with TRBJ2-1. This CDR3 spans 14 amino acids. CDR1 is DFQATT and CDR2 is SNEGSKA in the germline V gene (reference sequence). Here the CDR3 reads CSAVERESYNEQFF.

V gene TRBV2 combines with J gene TRBJ1-5. Germline CDR1 reads SNHLY; CDR2 reads FYNNEI. The CDR3 runs to 15 residues. The chain's CDR3 is CASSVQGRDNQPQHF.

This chain joins TRBV15 and TRBJ2-7; the TCRdb call, TRBD1, lacks DNA for checking. Per the germline V gene, CDR1 is LNHNV and CDR2 is YYDKDF (reference sequence). The CDR3 sequence is 13 residues long. CDR3 loop: CATSNGQVYEQYF.

CDR3 loop: CATTQGPLNEQFF. This chain uses TRBV24-1 with TRBJ2-1; the D call of TRBD1 rests on TCRdb alone, since no DNA is present to check it. The CDR3 covers 13 residues. Germline CDR1 is KGHDR and CDR2 is SFDVKD.

The V gene is TRBV11-2, the J gene TRBJ2-7. Germline values: CDR1 SGHAT, CDR2 FQNNGV. This CDR3 has 14 amino acids. This chain's CDR3 is CASSGTTYVYEQYF. Full variable domain (rest looked up from reference TRBV11-2 and TRBJ2-7): EAGVAQSPRYKIIEKRQSVAFWCNPISGHATLYWYQQILGQGPKLLIQFQNNGVVDDSQLPKDRFSAERLKGVDSTLKIQPAKLEDSAVYLCASSGTTYVYEQYFGPGTRLTVT.

V and J are TRBV3-1 and TRBJ2-7. This CDR3 is built from 14 residues. From germline, CDR1 is LGHDT and CDR2 YNNKEL (reference sequence). The CDR3 protein is CASSQQDGWYEQYF.

The V call is TRBV6-5, the J call TRBJ1-2. The CDR3 is 13 amino acids. Germline-derived CDR1 and CDR2 are MNHEY and SVGAGI. CDR3 region: CASSTGQNYGYTF.

The chain has TRBV29-1 and TRBJ2-2; the D call from TCRdb, TRBD1, cannot be confirmed without DNA. CDR1 is SQVTM, CDR2 ANQGSEA, per germline. The CDR3 covers 15 residues. The chain's CDR3 is CSVAVAGGWAGELFF.

The V call is TRBV15, the J call TRBJ2-2; no DNA is available, so the TRBD1 call from TCRdb remains unchecked. Germline-derived CDR1 and CDR2 are LNHNV and YYDKDF (reference sequence). The CDR3 length is 16 residues. CDR3 residues: CATSSRPRVGAGELFF.

The gene calls are TRBV20-1 and TRBJ2-5; the D call from TCRdb, TRBD2, cannot be confirmed without DNA. Germline loops: CDR1 DFQATT, CDR2 SNEGSKA (reference sequence). The CDR3 spans 14 residues. The CDR3 loop is CSAPAGGVVETQYF.

The V gene is TRBV20-1, the J gene TRBJ2-4; lacking DNA, the TRBD2 call made by TCRdb goes unchecked. The CDR3 loop spans 19 amino acids. CDR1 DFQATT and CDR2 SNEGSKA come from the germline V gene (reference sequence). The CDR3 spells CSARDWEGGPGGAKNIQYF.

V gene TRBV5-1 combines with J gene TRBJ1-2. CDR1 SGHRS and CDR2 YFSETQ come from the germline V gene. CDR3 length equals 13 residues. The CDR3 loop is CASSLSLGGGYTF.

The rearrangement uses TRBV20-1 and TRBJ1-6. The CDR3 has 16 residues. Germline CDR1 and CDR2: DFQATT and SNEGSKA (reference sequence). The CDR3 protein is CSARDPGVGGNSPLHF.

The gene calls are TRBV18 and TRBJ2-2; no DNA is available, so the TRBD1 call from TCRdb remains unchecked. Germline CDR1 reads KGHSH; CDR2 reads LQKENI. The CDR3 extends over 16 amino acids. The CDR3 loop reads CASSPGQGLNTGELFF.

V is TRBV5-1 and J is TRBJ1-5; TCRdb's D call of TRBD1 is untestable without DNA. CDR1 SGHRS and CDR2 YFSETQ come from the germline V gene. The CDR3 length is 15 residues. This CDR3 reads CASSSTGDSNQPQHF.

This chain joins TRBV7-9 and TRBJ2-3; lacking DNA, the TRBD1 call made by TCRdb goes unchecked. Per germline, CDR1 SEHNR and CDR2 FQNEAQ (reference sequence). This CDR3 is 15 amino acids long. CDR3 sequence: CASSSPGQLASAQYF.

The genes are TRBV12-3 or TRBV12-4 and TRBJ2-5; without DNA, the TCRdb call of TRBD1 cannot be checked. CDR3 length equals 14 residues. The CDR3 is CASSLEGIRETQYF.

The chain links TRBV3-1 to TRBJ2-3; as DNA is missing, the TRBD1 call by TCRdb cannot be tested. Germline-derived CDR1 and CDR2 are LGHDT and YNNKEL (reference sequence). The CDR3 consists of 15 residues. CDR3 sequence: CASSQARTRTDTQYF.